These 20 T cell receptor beta chains were all obtained from the same sample, sequenced in a study of identifying expanded T cells in peripheral blood. Repertoires were generated with immunoSEQ multiplex PCR, while TCRdb's copy carries only in-frame clones and drops some. The sample holds tens of thousands of clones, approximately 82% seen once. Sequenced material: blood. Source of these receptors: a person aged 18-70 years in good health.

The rearrangement links TRBV7-9 to TRBJ1-5, with no clear D. This CDR3 has 13 residues. Deletions cut 1 base from V and 2 bases from J, with 3 bases between. From germline, CDR1 is SEHNR and CDR2 FQNEAQ (reference sequence). CDR3 DNA: TGTGCCAGCAGCTTAGACGGCAATCAGCCCCAGCATTTT. Translated: CASSLDGNQPQHF.

The gene calls are TRBV6-5 and TRBJ2-7; 10 nucleotides align to TRBD2. The length of the CDR3 is 14 residues. Germline lookup yields CDR1 MNHEY and CDR2 SVGAGI. Germline trimming cut 4 bases from V and 2 bases from J; bases unmatched to any gene: 2. The CDR3 region is CASSFGTSAYEQYF. DNA for the CDR3: TGTGCCAGCAGTTTTGGGACTAGCGCCTACGAGCAGTACTTC.

The genes are TRBV6-5 and TRBJ2-3; weak D call: TRBD1 (5 bases). Germline loops: CDR1 MNHEY, CDR2 SVGAGI. V lost 4 bases and J 2 bases, leaving 13 bases between the germline ends. This CDR3 comprises 15 residues. DNA of the CDR3: TGTGCCAGCAGTTTGACAGACTCCATCACAGATACGCAGTATTTT. It is translated as CASSLTDSITDTQYF.

This rearrangement joins TRBV11-3 to TRBJ2-6; a possible D gene is TRBD1 (6 bases). Germline V lookup: CDR1 SGHNT, CDR2 YENEEA. The CDR3 length is 16 residues. Deletions cut 1 base from V and 4 bases from J, with 11 bases between. The CDR3 is CASSLVWGPGANVLTF. In nucleotides, the CDR3 is TGTGCCAGCAGCTTAGTCTGGGGGCCGGGGGCCAACGTCCTGACTTTC.

The chain is built from TRBV4-2 and TRBJ2-4; a weak D match, TRBD2 (6 bases). Germline V gene lookup returns CDR1 LGHNA and CDR2 YNFKEQ. The V end lost 0 bases, the J end lost 1 base, and 13 bases lay between the germline ends. This CDR3 has 17 amino acids. The CDR3 loop is CASSQDGGPRAKNIQYF. The CDR3, as DNA: TGTGCCAGCAGCCAAGACGGGGGTCCTCGGGCCAAAAACATTCAGTACTTC.

The J gene is TRBJ1-1, the V gene TRBV9; maybe TRBD1 (5 bases). The germline CDR1 and CDR2 sequences are SGDLS and YYNGEE. Between the trimmed V and J ends, which lost 3 bases and 5 bases, there was a span of 11 bases. This CDR3 region has 13 residues. DNA of the CDR3: TGTGCCAGCAGCGGAATGGGGGGGACTGAAGCTTTCTTT. Protein: CASSGMGGTEAFF. Variable domain in full (rest from reference TRBV9 and TRBJ1-1): DSGVTQTPKHLITATGQRVTLRCSPRSGDLSVYWYQQSLDQGLQFLIQYYNGEERAKGNILERFSAQQFPDLHSELNLSSLELGDSALYFCASSGMGGTEAFFGQGTRLTVV.

CDR3 loop: CASSLVRGTDREQYF. The DNA of the CDR3 is TGCGCCAGCAGCTTGGTCAGGGGTACAGATCGCGAGCAGTACTTC. V is TRBV5-1 and J is TRBJ2-7; the D gene is possibly TRBD1 (6 bases). V was trimmed by 0 bases and J by 6 bases, leaving 16 bases between them. The CDR3 length is 15 residues. CDR1 and CDR2 from the germline V gene are SGHRS and YFSETQ.

The chain has TRBV6-5 and TRBJ2-2, with TRBD1 matching 7 bases. V was clipped by 0 bases and J by 1 base; unmatched bases: 2. There are 16 residues in the CDR3. Germline V CDR1 and CDR2: MNHEY, SVGAGI. The CDR3, as DNA: TGTGCCAGCAGTTACTCTTGGACAGGGAACACCGGGGAGCTGTTTTTT. Translation gives CASSYSWTGNTGELFF.

This clone has a handful of counts. The chain has TRBV11-2 and TRBJ2-1; D remains unclear. This CDR3 spans 13 amino acids. V dropped 0 bases and J dropped 7 bases, with 7 bases sitting between them. The V gene's germline CDR1 is SGHAT and CDR2 FQNNGV. The chain's CDR3 is CASSLDKGNEQFF. The CDR3 region has the DNA TGTGCCAGCAGCTTAGATAAGGGTAATGAGCAGTTCTTC.

This chain joins TRBV19 and TRBJ2-1, with TRBD1 as a possible D gene (6 bases). The CDR3 is 13 residues long. Germline V gene data show CDR1 as LNHDA and CDR2 as SQIVND (reference sequence). The V end was cut by 1 base, the J end by 10 bases, with 11 bases between. CDR3 loop: CASSIVSGTEQFF. The CDR3 nucleotides read TGTGCCAGTAGTATAGTATCCGGGACAGAGCAGTTCTTC.

The gene calls are TRBV6-6 and TRBJ1-1; no definite D call. Germline values: CDR1 MNHNY, CDR2 SVGAGI (reference sequence). This CDR3 comprises 11 residues. V lost 7 bases, J lost 5 bases, and 8 bases lay in between. The CDR3 region has the DNA TGTGCCAGCACCGGTAGTACTGAAGCTTTCTTT. It specifies CASTGSTEAFF.

The chain couples TRBV14 to TRBJ1-6; perhaps TRBD1 as D (6 bases). The CDR3 loop spans 14 amino acids. Trimming took 0 bases from V and 10 from J, leaving 10 bases between them. Germline CDR1 SGHDN, CDR2 FVKESK. The CDR3 nucleotides read TGTGCCAGCAGCCAAGAGGGGGGGCTCTCACCCCTCCACTTT. Translation: CASSQEGGLSPLHF.

This chain links TRBV11-3 with TRBJ1-1; no firm D call. The V gene lost 1 base and the J gene lost 4 bases, with 13 bases spanning the gap. The CDR3 is made up of 15 amino acids. The germline V gene encodes CDR1 SGHNT and CDR2 YENEEA. In DNA form, the CDR3 reads TGTGCCAGCAGCTTAGGGCTGGGAGAGGGCACTGAAGCTTTCTTT. Amino acid sequence: CASSLGLGEGTEAFF.

J is TRBJ2-5 and V is TRBV10-3; TRBD2 matches 9 bases. This CDR3 has 15 amino acids. Germline trimming cut 6 bases from V and 5 bases from J; bases unmatched to any gene: 10. Germline V CDR1 and CDR2: ENHRY, SYGVKD. The CDR3 region is CAISDRGGRGETQYF. The CDR3 DNA follows: TGTGCCATCAGCGACCGTGGCGGGAGGGGGGAGACCCAGTACTTC.

The chain uses TRBV6-6 and TRBJ1-1; D gene ambiguous. Germline V gene data show CDR1 as MNHNY and CDR2 as SVGAGI (reference sequence). V was pared by 2 bases and J by 5 bases, with 12 bases between. This CDR3 is built from 14 residues. CDR3 in amino acids: CASSYRMVGTEAFF. CDR3 nucleotide sequence: TGTGCCAGCAGTTACAGGATGGTGGGGACTGAAGCTTTCTTT.

The chain uses TRBV6-6 and TRBJ1-6; D might be TRBD1 (5 bases). This CDR3 comprises 13 residues. The germline V gene encodes CDR1 MNHNY and CDR2 SVGAGI (reference sequence). V was cut by 6 bases and J by 7 bases, with 10 bases left in between. The CDR3 nucleotides are TGTGCCAGCAGCCCCCGGGGGAATTCACCCCTCCACTTT. This sequence encodes CASSPRGNSPLHF.

The chain uses TRBV7-6 and TRBJ2-2; D call uncertain. Trimming shortened V by 5 bases and J by 6 bases, and 10 bases separated the two germline ends. The CDR3 consists of 13 residues. CDR1 is SGHVS, CDR2 FNYEAQ, per germline. For the CDR3, the DNA is TGTGCCAGCAGCGGAGCCGAGGCCGGGGAGCTGTTTTTT. It translates to CASSGAEAGELFF.

This chain joins TRBV7-3 and TRBJ2-7; D is uncertain. Trimming took off 5 bases at V and 6 bases at J, with 8 bases between the two ends. Germline V lookup: CDR1 SGHTA, CDR2 FQGTGA. This CDR3 region has 11 residues. The CDR3 DNA follows: TGTGCCAGCAGCCCCGGGTCCGAGCAGTACGTC. Amino acids: CASSPGSEQYV.

This chain joins TRBV11-3 and TRBJ1-4; 8 positions match TRBD1. Trimming at V came to 5 bases and at J to 3 bases, leaving 5 bases not matched to a gene. Germline CDR1 and CDR2: SGHNT and YENEEA. This CDR3 is 15 amino acids long. CDR3: CASSETGGPNEKLFF. The CDR3 nucleotides read TGTGCCAGCAGCGAAACAGGGGGACCTAATGAAAAACTGTTTTTT.

This rearrangement joins TRBV7-8 to TRBJ2-3, with 15 bases fitting TRBD2. Germline trimming cut 4 bases from V and 8 bases from J; bases unmatched to any gene: 10. Germline V lookup: CDR1 SGHVS, CDR2 FQNEAQ. The CDR3 is 17 residues long. CDR3 region: CASSSKLGLAGGVTQYF. The CDR3 bases are TGTGCCAGCAGCTCCAAGCTGGGACTAGCGGGAGGTGTTACGCAGTATTTT.